This section outlines one TCR beta chain sequence together with its context. This sample stems from a study of CD8 T cells in Susac syndrome. Sequencing targeted TCR beta in blood CD8+ and CD4+ T cells. The patients with Susac syndrome were individuals who fulfilled the recently defined diagnostic criteria for disease that was either definite or probable. Isolation of CD8+ and CD4+ T cells was performed negatively, whereas enrichment of TEMRA cells was done by FACS. Random hexamers served to reverse transcribe roughly 0.5 to 1 ug RNA. Amplification of TCR beta CDR3 by immunoSEQ multiplex PCR spanned 54 Vbeta and 13 Jbeta. One entry per CDR3 protein, called by TCRdb with MiXCR from the immunoSEQ multiplex PCR reads. The repertoire consists of some 150,000 distinct CDR3 sequences, with approximately 96% occurring once and the leading ten covering 0.065% to 0.095%. The specimen was CD4+ T cells from PBMCs. The sequence was collected from a human donor with Susac syndrome.

In DNA form, the CDR3 reads TGTGCCAGCAGCGCCCCCCGGACTAGCGGGAGCTCCTACAATGAGCAGTTCTTC. Protein product: CASSAPRTSGSSYNEQFF. The chain couples TRBV7-3 to TRBJ2-1; the match to TRBD2 covers 13 bases. The trim removed 5 bases at V and 0 bases at J, leaving 7 bases unmatched. Germline CDR1 is SGHTA and CDR2 is FQGTGA. This CDR3 spans 18 amino acids.